Included here is one T cell receptor (beta chain) sequence, with context. The antigen this receptor binds is unknown. The input lacks base qualities; no much larger clone sits a single base away. CDR1 SEHNR and CDR2 FQNEAQ are derived from the germline V gene (reference sequence). The CDR3 numbers 16 residues from cysteine through phenylalanine. Solely the CDR3 DNA is kept, with 48 bases framed from the first base. V drops 4 bases and J drops 2 bases, leaving 15 bases in between. This specimen belongs to a study of shared clonotypes between healthy human individuals (dated by TCRdb to 2018 to 2021). As for the study more broadly: Three men and a couple of women, aged 18 to 49 years, made up the cohort. Different laboratories and diverse techniques were used to prepare libraries and sequence TCR repertoires, to increase sequencing depth and limit assay-specific biases. Between about 0.94 and 8.9 billion PBMCs per donor were obtained by leukapheresis. For each donor, CD4 naive and CD4 memory were each run on three plates, CD8 naive on two plates, and CD8 memory on one plate. Blood TCR repertoires of about 5 healthy adults were deeply sequenced to estimate repertoire size and the extent of clonotype sharing between individuals. The full study reports these points: Because the study included only a small number of donors, the genetic and exposure-history diversity represented was limited. When several donors were compared, the shared fraction of clonotypes was roughly 5% for naive CD4, about 4% for naive CD8, roughly 2.5% for memory CD4, and about 0.36% for memory CD8. Larger estimated clonotype richness was generally found for naive subsets than for memory subsets. Clonotypes shared by all four sorted-subset donors showed higher generation probabilities than non-shared clonotypes. Incomplete sequencing was indicated by rarefaction of sorted-subset datasets, despite the large sequencing depth. Sampling was restricted to blood, and TCR repertoires in tissues likely differ from the TCR repertoires found in blood. Based on pairwise subsampling, the degree of clonotype sharing among donors was expected to be affected by sequencing depth.

TCR CDR3 regions were amplified from genomic DNA by multiplex PCR using the deep immunoSEQ assay. Extracted genomic DNA from each cell subset was spread evenly across all wells of several immunoSEQ 96-well plates, with each plate serving as a replicate. For sorted subsets, around 0.2 ug of genomic DNA, equivalent to 30,000 or so T cell genomes, went into each replicate PCR. Purified libraries were quantified with a Qubit 3.0 fluorometer, sized on a Bioanalyzer 2100, and re-quantified with the KAPA Library Quantification kit. Every immunoSEQ 96-well plate was sequenced on a dedicated single-read 150-cycle Illumina NextSeq 550 flow cell. In the source study's methods: Because the immunoSEQ output held only junctional sequences and lacked quality scores, the filtering could not match the filtering applied to full-length reads. Sequences were annotated with PyIR, a Python wrapper for IgBLAST v1.9, using IMGT germline references to assign V/J genes and CDR3. Any read was removed if the V/J assignment was weak (E-value above 1e-6), the CDR3 was missing, or the read contained stop codons, out-of-frame junctions, or ambiguous translated residues. V3J clonotypes were defined by identical inferred V gene, J gene, and CDR3 amino acid sequence. Percentage overlap between repertoires was computed as shared unique clonotypes divided by the size of the smaller repertoire. Richness of each repertoire was evaluated using RTK rarefaction, the Chao1 estimator, and Recon v2.1 estimates of unobserved clonotypes. OLGA was used to compute generation probabilities for all TCRbeta clonotypes that the gDNA method yielded from a few donors. TCRdb retrieved this table from immuneACCESS and kept in-frame rearrangements only. Not all clones are present; in checked studies, unresolved V genes account for under half, and no reason is known for the remainder. V and J calls and clone size follow that table, whereas D and trimming were derived from the DNA. Across this sample there are more than 550,000 clones, with roughly 87% seen only once. The top ten clones comprise 34% of the sample.

The donors were healthy, HIV-negative adults with no recently reported acute infections or vaccinations. Only Caucasian adults living in Nashville, Tennessee, USA were represented among the donors. CD8 memory samples combined magnetically selected CD45RO+ cells with CCR7-negative CD45RA+ effector memory (TemRA) cells. After blood collection by leukapheresis, PBMCs were isolated using Ficoll-Histopaque density gradient centrifugation and then cryopreserved in the vapor phase of liquid nitrogen. Purity and quantity of every magnetically sorted T cell population were checked by analytical flow cytometry. Genomic DNA was isolated from every sorted fraction and measured by UV absorbance on a Nanodrop 2000c.

The TCR comes from a man younger than 35 in good health. Some clones in this sample may be carry-over from other donors' samples. Sample: memory CD8+ T cells from PBMCs. The meaning of the sample's cell subset or site label: CD45RO+ cells pooled with CCR7-negative TemRA cells. The sequence is built from TRBV7-9 and TRBJ2-1; D gene: possibly TRBD2, on 6 matching bases. The DNA is TGTGCCAGCAGCTCCGAAGCGGGCGGCCCCTACAATGAGCAGTTCTTC. This gives the protein CASSSEAGGPYNEQFF. Reference TRBV7-9 and TRBJ2-1 genes cover what lies past the CDR3, so the full variable domain is DTGVSQNPRHKITKRGQNVTFRCDPISEHNRLYWYRQTLGQGPEFLTYFQNEAQLEKSRLLSDRFSAERPKGSFSTLEIQRTEQGDSAMYLCASSSEAGGPYNEQFFGPGTRLTVL.